The rows below give T cell receptor beta chains drawn from one sample of a study of blood T cell repertoires in COVID-19. Some clones are missing from TCRdb's copy, which holds only in-frame ones; the method was immunoSEQ multiplex PCR. The sample contains under 150,000 clones, 65% to 85% of which appear only once. The sequenced sample consisted of peripheral blood. Receptors originate from an older man with active or convalescent COVID-19. The CDR3 runs from the conserved cysteine through the conserved F or W. Fields, in order: clone size, D gene, V gene, J gene, CDR3 DNA, CDR3 protein. The D gene is left open where the match is weak. A clone size is listed for some rows: how often the clone was seen (once, few, many), or a class if it is expanded.

-	-	TRBV27	TRBJ1-2	TGTGCCAGCAGTCTAGCGGGGCAGCCCCTTAACTATGGCTACACCTTC	CASSLAGQPLNYGYTF
-	-	TRBV11-2	TRBJ1-1	TGTGCCAGCAGCTTAGAACAGCTTGAAGCTTTCTTT	CASSLEQLEAFF
-	-	TRBV19	TRBJ1-1	TGTGCCAGTAGTATAGTTGGAGGGTGGGACACTGAAGCTTTCTTT	CASSIVGGWDTEAFF
-	-	TRBV28	TRBJ1-2	TGTGCCAGCAGTCCGGGGGGTATCTATGGCTACACCTTC	CASSPGGIYGYTF
-	TRBD2	TRBV29-1	TRBJ2-2	TGCAGCGCCCGGATGAGCGGGGAGGGCGGGGAGCTGTTTTTT	CSARMSGEGGELFF
-	-	TRBV19	TRBJ1-6	TGTGCCACCGCACAGGGTACTTTGTCACCCCTCCACTTT	CATAQGTLSPLHF
-	-	TRBV11-2	TRBJ2-3	TGTGCCAGCAGCTCGAGCTGGGGGGGCCCGACAGATACGCAGTATTTT	CASSSSWGGPTDTQYF
-	-	TRBV28	TRBJ2-5	TGTGCCAGCAGTTTCAACGGGGAGACCCAGTACTTC	CASSFNGETQYF
-	TRBD1	TRBV5-1	TRBJ1-3	TGCGCCAGCAGCTTTGGACAGGGGACTGGAAACACCATATATTTT	CASSFGQGTGNTIYF
-	TRBD1	TRBV28	TRBJ2-5	TGTGCCAGCAGTGACAGGGGTGGGAAGACCCAGTACTTC	CASSDRGGKTQYF
many	-	TRBV5-1	TRBJ1-6	TGCGCCAGCAGCTCGGGACAACCCAATTCACCCCTCCACTTT	CASSSGQPNSPLHF
-	TRBD1	TRBV5-1	TRBJ1-4	TGCGCCAGCAGCGGGGGACAGTCATTAAATGAAAAACTGTTTTTT	CASSGGQSLNEKLFF
-	-	TRBV27	TRBJ1-1	TGTGCCAGCAGCCCTAGGGGGGGCTCAATCACTGAAGCTTTCTTT	CASSPRGGSITEAFF
-	-	TRBV11-2	TRBJ2-5	TGTGCCAGCAGGGGAACAGGGCAAGAGACCCAGTACTTC	CASRGTGQETQYF
-	TRBD1	TRBV19	TRBJ1-3	TGTGCCACTTCCCGGGACAGGGTTGGAAACACCATATATTTT	CATSRDRVGNTIYF
-	-	TRBV28	TRBJ1-1	TGTGCCAGCAGTTTGGAGGAAAGCACTGAAGCTTTCTTT	CASSLEESTEAFF
-	-	TRBV4-3	TRBJ1-5	TGCGCCAGCAGCCAAGATCGCCAGGGTTCGAGCAATCAGCCCCAGCATTTT	CASSQDRQGSSNQPQHF
-	-	TRBV7-9	TRBJ2-7	TGTGCCAGCAGGCCGATTCAGGACGAGCAGTACTTC	CASRPIQDEQYF
-	TRBD2	TRBV4-1	TRBJ2-2	TGCGCCAGCAGCCAGGCCGGACTAGCGGGGGTTGGCACCGGGGAGCTGTTTTTT	CASSQAGLAGVGTGELFF
-	-	TRBV7-6	TRBJ1-1	TGTGCCAGCAGCTACCGGACAGCCAGTACTGAAGCTTTCTTT	CASSYRTASTEAFF
-	TRBD1	TRBV2	TRBJ2-5	TGTGCCAGCAGGAGGGACAGGGGGCTGGAGACCCAGTACTTC	CASRRDRGLETQYF